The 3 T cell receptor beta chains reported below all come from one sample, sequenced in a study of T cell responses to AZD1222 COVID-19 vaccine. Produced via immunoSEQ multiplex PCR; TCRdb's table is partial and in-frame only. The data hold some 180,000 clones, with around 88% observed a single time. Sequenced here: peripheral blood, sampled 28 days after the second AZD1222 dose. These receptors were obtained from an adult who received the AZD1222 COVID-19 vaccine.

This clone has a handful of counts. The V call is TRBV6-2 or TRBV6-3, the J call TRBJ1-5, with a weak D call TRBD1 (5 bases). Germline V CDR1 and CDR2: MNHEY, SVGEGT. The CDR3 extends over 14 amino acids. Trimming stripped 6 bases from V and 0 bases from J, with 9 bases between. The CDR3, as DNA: TGTGCCAGCAGCCCAGGGATTAGCAATCAGCCCCAGCATTTT. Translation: CASSPGISNQPQHF.

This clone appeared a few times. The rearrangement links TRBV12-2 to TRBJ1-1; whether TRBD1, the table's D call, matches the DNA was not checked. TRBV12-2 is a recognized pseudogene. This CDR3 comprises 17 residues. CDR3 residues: CASRFKPHKDRLQGAFF. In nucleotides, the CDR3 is TGTGCAAGTCGCTTCAAACCCCACAAGGACAGGCTTCAGGGAGCTTTCTTT.

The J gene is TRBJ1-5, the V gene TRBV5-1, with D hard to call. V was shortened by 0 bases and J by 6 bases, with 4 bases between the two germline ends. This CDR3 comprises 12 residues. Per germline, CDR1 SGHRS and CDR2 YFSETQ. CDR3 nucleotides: TGCGCCAGCAGCTTGGACGGTCAGCCCCAGCATTTT. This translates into CASSLDGQPQHF.